This passage covers 20 T cell receptor beta chains from one sample sequenced in a study of tumor-infiltrating lymphocytes in primary liver carcinoma. Co-extraction of RNA and DNA was performed on about 18-33 mg of unsorted bulk tissue. The input was approximately 0.45 ug total RNA; TCR beta cDNA was made from it with a constant-region primer. Slightly modified ARM-PCR, run as three nested multiplex PCR rounds, produced the TCR beta libraries. TRBV1-TRBV30 forward and Cbeta reverse primers drove the first two roughly 10-cycle rounds. One entry per CDR3 protein, called by TCRdb with MiXCR from the multiplex PCR reads. The top ten clones hold approximately 21% of a sample with under 130,000 distinct CDR3 sequences, roughly 80% of them seen once. Specimen: liver tumor tissue from sampling region 3. Subset indicated: tumor region T3, left-lateral pole. The receptors stem from a man in his forties or fifties with primary liver carcinoma and hepatitis B virus infection.

This clonotype was seen at least ten times. This chain links TRBV29-1 with TRBJ2-3, with D uncertain. CDR3 length: 13 amino acids. Germline values: CDR1 SQVTM, CDR2 ANQGSEA. V lost 3 bases, J lost 6 bases, and 13 bases lay in between. The CDR3 region has the DNA TGCAGCGTTGATGCCAATCAAGCGGATACGCAGTATTTT. Amino acids: CSVDANQADTQYF.

In regard to this clonotype: Sequence at one end of the junction differs from germline and may be a read error. This chain connects TRBV28 to TRBJ1-1, with D unresolved. CDR1 is MDHEN and CDR2 is SYDVKM in the germline V gene. This CDR3 comprises 11 residues. This CDR3 is CTSCLTTEAFF. CDR3 sequence (DNA): TGTACCAGCTGTTTGACCACTGAAGCTTTCTTT.

On this clonotype: One junction end does not reproduce the germline sequence, and a read error may be involved. This chain uses TRBV11-3 with TRBJ2-1; no definite D call. CDR1 and CDR2 (germline): SGHNT, YENEEA. The CDR3 has 12 residues. Here the CDR3 DNA reads TGTACCAGCAGCTTAAATGCCAATGAGAAGTCCTTC. This codes for CTSSLNANEKSF.

As to this clonotype: This is likely a read error, given that the CDR3 carries no conserved phenylalanine or tryptophan at its end. The chain uses TRBV12-3 or TRBV12-4 and TRBJ2-7; D gene ambiguous. V shed 6 bases and J shed 7 bases, with 19 bases lying between them. CDR3 length: 14 residues. CDR3 residues: CASSPSSVSREQYI. In nucleotides, the CDR3 is TGTGCCAGCAGCCCTTCAAGCGTGAGTCGAGAGCAGTACATC.

Worth noting for this clonotype: The CDR3 ends on some other residue instead of the conserved phenylalanine or tryptophan, so this is likely a read error. The CDR3 region has the DNA TGTGCCAGCAGTTTTAATGCCAATCAGCCCCAGTATTAT. It specifies CASSFNANQPQYY. The genes are TRBV12-3 or TRBV12-4 and TRBJ1-5; no clear D gene. The J call may be mistaken, given a closer DNA end match to TRBJ2-3. The length of the CDR3 is 13 residues.

This clonotype was seen a single time. The junction shows a germline mismatch at one end, possibly a read error. V usage is TRBV30 and J usage is TRBJ2-1; D is perhaps TRBD2 (6 bases). CDR1 is GTSNPN, CDR2 SVGIG, per germline (reference sequence). This CDR3 is 16 amino acids long. The CDR3 spells CAWSRLGGMAYNEQFF. CDR3 nucleotide sequence: TGCGCCTGGAGTCGACTAGGAGGTATGGCCTACAATGAGCAGTTCTTC.

This clonotype was seen a few times. This CDR3 is CASSQNWGGTQYF. As DNA, the CDR3 is TGCGCCAGCAGCCAAAACTGGGGGGGGACCCAGTACTTC. The chain has TRBV4-3 and TRBJ2-5; 7 bases align to TRBD2. The trim removed 2 bases at V and 7 bases at J, leaving 4 bases unmatched. Germline V CDR1 and CDR2: LGHNA, YSLEER. This CDR3 has 13 amino acids.

As regards this clonotype: A read error is likely, as this CDR3 ends without the conserved phenylalanine or tryptophan. This chain joins TRBV29-1 and TRBJ2-7; weak D call: TRBD2 (6 bases). V was pared by 7 bases and J by 5 bases, with 18 bases between. CDR3 length: 13 residues. From germline, CDR1 is SQVTM and CDR2 ANQGSEA. The CDR3 loop is CSGGDSDFHEQYI. The CDR3 DNA reads TGCAGCGGGGGGGACTCTGACTTCCACGAGCAGTACATC.

The genes are TRBV29-1 and TRBJ1-1; 7 positions agree with TRBD1. The CDR3 loop spans 15 amino acids. The germline gives CDR1 SQVTM, CDR2 ANQGSEA. After removal of 4 bases from V and 0 bases from J, the junction contained 8 bases not matched to a gene. The CDR3 protein is CSVGQGWGMNTEAFF. The CDR3 region has the DNA TGCAGCGTTGGACAGGGCTGGGGAATGAACACTGAAGCTTTCTTT.

This clonotype was detected a few times. The rearrangement links TRBV28 to TRBJ1-2; the D is unclear. V lost 1 base and J 4 bases, leaving 13 bases between the germline ends. The CDR3 covers 15 residues. Germline V gene lookup returns CDR1 MDHEN and CDR2 SYDVKM. The CDR3 region is CASSLSGRITYGYTF. CDR3 nucleotides: TGTGCCAGCAGTTTATCCGGCAGGATAACCTATGGCTACACCTTC.

The chain is built from TRBV29-1 and TRBJ2-5; TRBD1 or TRBD2 may be the D gene (5 bases each). Germline assignment: CDR1 SQVTM and CDR2 ANQGSEA. The CDR3 length is 14 residues. Trimming pared 4 bases from V and 6 bases from J, leaving 18 bases between. DNA of the CDR3: TGCAGCGTTGGAGGGACGGGACCCTCGCAGACCCAGTACTTC. This codes for CSVGGTGPSQTQYF.

Comment on this clonotype: The final CDR3 position lacks the conserved phenylalanine or tryptophan, pointing to a likely read error. The limits of the CDR3 on the DNA are not certain, so only TCRdb's listed CDR3 is given. The chain couples TRBV6-1 to TRBJ2-3; TRBD2, the table's D call, lacks a check against the DNA. CDR1 is MNHNS, CDR2 SASEGT, per germline. The CDR3 has 16 residues if both end residues are counted. This chain's CDR3 is CASTEIAGGRADTQYS.

Remarks on this clonotype: At one end the junction does not follow the germline gene, possibly because of a read error. This chain connects TRBV7-9 to TRBJ1-1; perhaps TRBD1 as D (5 bases). Germline V gene data show CDR1 as SEHNR and CDR2 as FQNEAQ (reference sequence). This CDR3 is built from 14 residues. The CDR3 coding sequence is TGTACCAGCAGCTTAGCGGGGGGAAACACTGATGCTTTCTTT. Protein: CTSSLAGGNTDAFF.

Note on this clonotype: Germline and junction disagree at one end, which may indicate a read error. This chain links TRBV7-3 with TRBJ2-2; 7 bases match TRBD2. Germline V gene sequence: CDR1 SGHTA, CDR2 FQGTGA. The CDR3 contains 16 residues. The CDR3 DNA follows: TGTGCCAGCAACTTAAACCTGGGGGGGATGGCCGGGGAGCTGTTTTTT. Amino acid sequence: CASNLNLGGMAGELFF.

A note on this clonotype: The junction differs from germline at one of its ends, possibly a read error. V usage is TRBV6-1 and J usage is TRBJ2-5; 8 bases line up with TRBD1. Germline values: CDR1 MNHNS, CDR2 SASEGT. The CDR3 totals 15 residues. The CDR3 DNA reads as TGTGCCAGCAGTGAAATACCAGGGGGCCAAGAGGCCCAGTATTTC. This gives the protein CASSEIPGGQEAQYF.

This clonotype was recorded once. The junction departs from germline at one end; a sequencing error may be responsible. This sequence joins TRBV11-3 and TRBJ2-1; D ambiguous. Germline V gives CDR1 SGHNT, CDR2 YENEEA. The CDR3 spans 16 residues. Here the CDR3 DNA reads TGTGCCAGCAGCTTAGGGGTGTCCCCTAGGTACAATGAGCAGCCCTTC. The encoded protein is CASSLGVSPRYNEQPF.

The chain uses TRBV6-2 or TRBV6-3 and TRBJ2-7; the D gene is possibly TRBD2 (6 bases). CDR1 and CDR2 (germline): MNHEY, SVGEGT. There are 13 residues in the CDR3. The CDR3 spells CTSSYEVHYEQYF. DNA for the CDR3: TGTACTAGCAGTTACGAGGTACACTACGAGCAGTACTTC.

This clonotype was observed once. The CDR3 end shows no conserved phenylalanine or tryptophan, and so a read error is likely. This chain connects TRBV29-1 to TRBJ1-1, with no clear D. The length of the CDR3 is 12 residues. V lost 6 bases to trimming and J lost 4 bases, with 12 bases between them. The germline V gene encodes CDR1 SQVTM and CDR2 ANQGSEA. The CDR3 spells CSVESGVTEAFS. CDR3 nucleotides: TGCAGCGTAGAGTCCGGGGTCACTGAAGCTTTCTCT.

Comment on this clonotype: This is likely a read error, given that the CDR3 carries no conserved phenylalanine or tryptophan at its end. V and J are TRBV29-1 and TRBJ2-7; D might be TRBD1 or TRBD2, each matching 5 bases. The CDR3 is made up of 16 amino acids. Looked up from germline, CDR1 is SQVTM and CDR2 is ANQGSEA. Trimming took off 7 bases at V and 2 bases at J, with 24 bases between the two ends. This CDR3 reads CSAMASGTGIPYEQYL. Here the CDR3 DNA reads TGCAGCGCCATGGCATCTGGGACCGGCATTCCCTACGAGCAGTACTTA.

Details on this clonotype: A read error may produce the germline difference seen at one junction end. This chain links TRBV4-1 with TRBJ2-2, with D maybe TRBD2 (5 bases). The CDR3 consists of 14 residues. Germline assignment: CDR1 MGHRA and CDR2 YSYEKL. The CDR3 loop reads CASSQLTPSGELIF. DNA for the CDR3: TGCGCCAGCAGCCAACTTACCCCCTCCGGGGAGCTGATTTTC.